The 2 T cell receptor beta chains listed next were all sequenced from one sample in a study of blood T cell repertoires in COVID-19. The data were produced by immunoSEQ multiplex PCR, yet TCRdb's version contains in-frame clones alone and is incomplete. Altogether hundreds of thousands of clones are present, 86% being singletons, with the ten largest covering roughly 2.4%. Source material: peripheral blood. These receptors came from a woman aged 45-59 years with acute or convalescent COVID-19.

V usage is TRBV4-1 and J usage is TRBJ1-2; the D is unclear. Germline lookup yields CDR1 MGHRA and CDR2 YSYEKL. Trimming left V 0 bases short and J 5 bases short, with 10 bases between. The length of the CDR3 is 14 residues. The CDR3 DNA follows: TGCGCCAGCAGCCAAGATGTGGCAATATATGGCTACACCTTC. Translated, it gives CASSQDVAIYGYTF.

This chain uses TRBV3-1 (or the pseudogene TRBV3-2) with TRBJ2-3; the D is unclear. Trimming stripped 0 bases from V and 2 bases from J, with 6 bases between. Germline V gives CDR1 LGHDT, CDR2 YNNKEL (reference sequence). This CDR3 is 14 amino acids long. CDR3 region: CASSQDWATDTQYF. CDR3 coding DNA: TGTGCCAGCAGCCAAGATTGGGCCACAGATACGCAGTATTTT.